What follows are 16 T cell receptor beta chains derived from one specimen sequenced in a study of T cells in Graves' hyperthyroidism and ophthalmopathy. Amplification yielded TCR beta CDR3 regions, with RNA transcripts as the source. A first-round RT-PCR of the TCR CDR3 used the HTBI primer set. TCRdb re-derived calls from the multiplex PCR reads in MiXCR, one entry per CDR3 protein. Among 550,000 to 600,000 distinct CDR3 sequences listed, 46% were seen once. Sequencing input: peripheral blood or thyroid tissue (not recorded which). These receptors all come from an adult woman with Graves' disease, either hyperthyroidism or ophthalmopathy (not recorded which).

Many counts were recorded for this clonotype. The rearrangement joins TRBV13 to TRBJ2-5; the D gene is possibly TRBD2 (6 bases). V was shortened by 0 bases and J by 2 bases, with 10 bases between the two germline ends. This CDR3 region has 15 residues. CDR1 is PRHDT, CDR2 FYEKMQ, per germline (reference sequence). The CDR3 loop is CASSLGGLSQETQYF. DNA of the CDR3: TGTGCCAGCAGCTTAGGGGGACTGTCACAAGAGACCCAGTACTTC.

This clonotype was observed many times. DNA of the CDR3: TGCGCCAGCAGCACTGGACAGAGTAACTATGGCTACACCTTC. Translation gives CASSTGQSNYGYTF. The chain links TRBV5-1 to TRBJ1-2; possibly TRBD1 for D (6 bases). Germline-derived CDR1 and CDR2 are SGHRS and YFSETQ. The CDR3 is made up of 14 amino acids. The V and J ends lost 4 bases and 1 base respectively, with 11 bases between them.

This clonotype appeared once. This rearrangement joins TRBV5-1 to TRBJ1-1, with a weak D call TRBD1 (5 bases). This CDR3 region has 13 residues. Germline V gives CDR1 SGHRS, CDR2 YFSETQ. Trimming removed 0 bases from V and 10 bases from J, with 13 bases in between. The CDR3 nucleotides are TGCGCCAGCAGCTTGGGATCCAGGGCGCTAGCTTTCTTT. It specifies CASSLGSRALAFF.

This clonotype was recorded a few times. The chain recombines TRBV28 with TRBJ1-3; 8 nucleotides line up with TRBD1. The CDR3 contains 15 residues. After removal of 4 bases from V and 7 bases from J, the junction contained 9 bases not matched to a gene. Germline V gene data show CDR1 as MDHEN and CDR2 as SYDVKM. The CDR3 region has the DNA TGTGCCAGCAGTTACTCTGGACAGGGTCGGAACACCATATATTTT. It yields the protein CASSYSGQGRNTIYF.

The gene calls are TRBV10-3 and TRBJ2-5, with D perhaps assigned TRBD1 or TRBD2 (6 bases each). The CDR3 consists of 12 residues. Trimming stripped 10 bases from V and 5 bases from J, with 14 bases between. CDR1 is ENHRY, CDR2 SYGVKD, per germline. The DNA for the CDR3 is TGTGCCAGCAAAAGGGGGGCGGAGACCCAGTACTTC. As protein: CASKRGAETQYF.

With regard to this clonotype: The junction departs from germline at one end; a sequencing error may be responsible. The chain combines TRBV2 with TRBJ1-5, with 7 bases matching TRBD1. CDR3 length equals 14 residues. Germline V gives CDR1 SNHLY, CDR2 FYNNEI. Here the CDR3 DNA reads TGTGCCAGCGGTGAGGACAGGACGGGGAGGACCCAGCATTTT. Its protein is CASGEDRTGRTQHF.

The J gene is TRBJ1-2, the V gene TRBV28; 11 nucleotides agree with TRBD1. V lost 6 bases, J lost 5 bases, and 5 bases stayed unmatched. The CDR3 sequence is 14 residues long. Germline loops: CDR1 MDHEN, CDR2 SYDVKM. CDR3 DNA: TGTGCCAGCAGGTGGACAGGGGGCTTGTATGGCTACACCTTC. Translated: CASRWTGGLYGYTF.

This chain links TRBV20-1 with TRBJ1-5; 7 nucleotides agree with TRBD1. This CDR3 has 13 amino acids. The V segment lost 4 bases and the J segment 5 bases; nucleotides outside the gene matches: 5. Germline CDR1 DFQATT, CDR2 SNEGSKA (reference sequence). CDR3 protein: CSATGTAHQPQHF. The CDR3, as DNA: TGCAGTGCTACCGGGACAGCCCATCAGCCCCAGCATTTT.

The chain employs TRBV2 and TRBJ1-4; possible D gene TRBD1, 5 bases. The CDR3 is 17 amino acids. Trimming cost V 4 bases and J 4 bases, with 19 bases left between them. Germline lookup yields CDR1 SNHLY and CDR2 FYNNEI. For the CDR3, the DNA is TGTGCCAGCAGTGGGGGGACGGTAAAGGGCCATAATGAAAAACTGTTTTTT. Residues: CASSGGTVKGHNEKLFF.

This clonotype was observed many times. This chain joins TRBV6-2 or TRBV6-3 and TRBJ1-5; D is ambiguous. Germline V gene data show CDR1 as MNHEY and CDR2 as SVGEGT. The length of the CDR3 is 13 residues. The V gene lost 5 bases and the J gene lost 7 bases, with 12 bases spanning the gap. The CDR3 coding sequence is TGTGCCAGCAGTCAGACTCGTCAGCAGCCCCAGCATTTT. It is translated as CASSQTRQQPQHF.

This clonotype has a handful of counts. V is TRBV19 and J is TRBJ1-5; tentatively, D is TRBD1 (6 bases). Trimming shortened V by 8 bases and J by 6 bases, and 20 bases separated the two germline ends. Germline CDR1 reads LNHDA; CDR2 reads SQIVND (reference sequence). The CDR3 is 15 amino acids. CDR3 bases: TGTGCCAGTCGCTCCGGGGGCAAGGGAAGTCAGCCCCAGCATTTT. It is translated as CASRSGGKGSQPQHF.

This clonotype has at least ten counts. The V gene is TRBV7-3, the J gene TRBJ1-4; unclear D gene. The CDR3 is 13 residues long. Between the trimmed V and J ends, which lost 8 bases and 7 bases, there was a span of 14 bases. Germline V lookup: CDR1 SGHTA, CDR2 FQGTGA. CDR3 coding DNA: TGTGCCAGCGAATCCCTATGTCTTGAAAAACTGTTTTTT. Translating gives CASESLCLEKLFF.

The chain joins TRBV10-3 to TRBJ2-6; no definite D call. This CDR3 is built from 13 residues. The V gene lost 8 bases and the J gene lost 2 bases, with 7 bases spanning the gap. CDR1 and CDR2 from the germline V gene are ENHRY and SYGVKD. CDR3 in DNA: TGTGCCATCTCCCAGGCTGGGGCCAACGTCCTGACTTTC. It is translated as CAISQAGANVLTF.

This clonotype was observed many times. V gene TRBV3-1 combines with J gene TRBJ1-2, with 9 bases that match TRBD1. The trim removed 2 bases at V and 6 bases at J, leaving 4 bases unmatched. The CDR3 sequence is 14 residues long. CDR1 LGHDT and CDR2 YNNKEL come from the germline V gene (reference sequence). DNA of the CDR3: TGTGCCAGCAGCCAAAGGACAGGGGAGGATGGCTACACCTTC. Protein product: CASSQRTGEDGYTF. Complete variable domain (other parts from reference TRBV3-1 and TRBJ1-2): DTAVSQTPKYLVTQMGNDKSIKCEQNLGHDTMYWYKQDSKKFLKIMFSYNNKELIINETVPNRFSPKSPDKAHLNLHINSLELGDSAVYFCASSQRTGEDGYTFGSGTRLTVV.

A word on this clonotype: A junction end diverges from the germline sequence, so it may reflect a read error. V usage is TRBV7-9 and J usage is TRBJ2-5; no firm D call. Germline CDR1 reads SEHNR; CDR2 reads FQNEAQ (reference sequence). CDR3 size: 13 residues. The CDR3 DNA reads TGTGCCAGCAGCCTCAGGCCTCAAGGGACCCAGTACTTC. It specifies CASSLRPQGTQYF.

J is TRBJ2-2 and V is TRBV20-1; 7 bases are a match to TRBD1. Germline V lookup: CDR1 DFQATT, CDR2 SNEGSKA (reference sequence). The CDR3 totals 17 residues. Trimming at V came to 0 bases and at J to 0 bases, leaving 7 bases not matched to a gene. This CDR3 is CSAREDRAFANTGELFF. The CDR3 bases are TGCAGTGCTAGAGAAGACAGGGCATTCGCGAACACCGGGGAGCTGTTTTTT.